The source of this T cell receptor (beta chain) is a study of cytomegalovirus exposure and HLA in healthy donors (dated by TCRdb to 2016 to 2017). A note on the overall study: An earlier analysis of more than 550 of the donors reported around 280 Gb of sequence data and approximately 120 million unique TCR beta sequences obtained from 180 million or so T cells. An early release that covered 640 HLA-typed donors contained approximately 300 gigabases of sequencing data and tens of millions of unique TCR sequences. The genetic ancestry cluster associated with self-reported Caucasian donors included roughly four fifths of the roughly 390 genotyped donors. The study was designed to test whether signatures of past pathogen exposure could be identified by cataloging public T cell receptors. The T cell repertoires of 666 subjects were profiled by immunosequencing and related to cytomegalovirus serostatus. In addition to the first cohort of around 670 subjects, a separate validation cohort of around 110 different subjects was used. To predict cytomegalovirus infection status, the study brought together high-throughput TCR immunosequencing, statistical association of individual TCRs with disease status, and machine learning. A later analysis re-analyzed previously published TCR beta repertoires from roughly 630 donors and added high-resolution HLA genotyping to study TCR occurrence patterns. The later analysis used no new phenotypic data to find candidate immune exposures, relying instead on TCR beta sequences and their occurrence across donors. An earlier analysis of about 620 of the donors applied high-throughput TCR beta sequencing to assess whether each TCR beta V gene segment acted as functional or pseudogenic. Alongside the repertoire data, information on donor age, sex, ethnicity and CMV serostatus was compiled. Genome-wide SNP genotypes for about 65% of the roughly 670 donors were used in a later genetic analysis, which treated that subset as a discovery cohort. Every discovery cohort repertoire had been produced on one sequencing platform. HLA typing covered class I and class II loci at four-digit resolution. Typing coverage varied by locus: about 620-640 donors for A, B, C, DRB1 and DQB1; more than 500 for DQA1; approximately 610 for DPA1; approximately 490 for DPB1. Because of strong linkage in the cohort, roughly five DR-DQ haplotypes were treated as single units for association and clustering. Across about 370 genotyped donors of the cohort, an average of about 240,000 unique TCR beta nucleotide sequences per donor were sequenced, and approximately 17% of those sequences were non-productive.

With respect to this clone: What this receptor recognizes is not known. No quality values exist for individual bases; no much larger clone is one base distant.

In total, 666 healthy bone marrow donors made up the cohort. At the time of sampling, every cohort member was nominally healthy, though immune exposures that went unrecorded were likely present. The donor tested CMV seropositive, placing the donor among the roughly 300 seropositive members of the cohort. Every donor gave a peripheral blood sample, and the peripheral blood mononuclear cells from that sample were used for TCR beta sequencing. The Qiagen DNeasy Blood Extraction Kit was used to extract genomic DNA from the blood cell samples. The library was made by the immunoSEQ multiplex PCR assay. For the multiplex PCR, a mixture combining 60 forward primers for TCR Vbeta segments and 13 reverse primers for TCR Jbeta segments was used. A multiplex PCR assay on genomic DNA amplified the CDR3 region of rearranged TCR beta genes. On the Illumina HiSeq System, the amplified TCR beta libraries were sequenced as 87-base-pair reads. Regarding the original processing steps: In a later analysis, tens of millions of unique TCR beta chains were counted across the 650 to 750 repertoires, and roughly 10 million of these chains were shared by at least two donors. A nearest-neighbor algorithm error-corrected the raw reads and collapsed the reads into unique sequences, merging closely related sequences to remove PCR and sequencing errors. To assign V, D and J gene segments, CDR3 sequences were aligned to IMGT reference sequences. Each retained sequence needed at least a six-nucleotide match to both a V gene segment and a J gene segment. Rearrangements were classified as productive when the CDR3 lacked stop codons and remained in frame with V and J, and all other rearrangements were classified as non-productive. CDR3 was defined by IMGT convention, running from the second conserved V-encoded cysteine to the conserved J-encoded phenylalanine. The earlier analysis of about 640 of the donors excluded any sequence lacking an unambiguous match to a single V gene segment. An earlier analysis of several hundred of the donors called V segments functional above 56.7% productive rearrangements and segregating when the between-donor standard deviation exceeded 5%. A statistical classification framework was built to diagnose cytomegalovirus status from the catalog of TCR beta chain sequences. In a later analysis, V and J genes were assigned by comparing TCR nucleotide sequences against IMGT/GENE-DB human TR gene sequences. In a later analysis, CDR3 sequences and most-parsimonious VDJ recombination scenarios were assigned using the TCRdist pipeline. A later analysis defined each TCR beta chain by its CDR3 amino acid sequence plus V-gene family, and excluded reads lacking a unique V-gene family. To address suspected cross-contamination and a sequencing artifact, a later analysis removed a few hundred highly shared, low-generation-probability nucleotide sequences. In a later analysis, a clonal expansion index was calculated for each public chain from normalized within-repertoire ranks of inferred template counts. Generation probabilities in a later analysis came from a VDJ recombination model fitted to out-of-frame rearrangements, and those results were checked against IGoR. A later analysis scored TCR-TCR, TCR-HLA and TCR-CMV co-occurrence with hypergeometric tests, applying a repertoire-size bias correction to TCR pairs. In a later analysis, false discovery rates were estimated by permuting HLA or CMV assignments 20 times. In a later analysis, co-occurring TCRs were grouped with DBSCAN, and TCRdist sequence similarity was added when clustering was performed within HLA-allele-positive subsets. Repertoires with fewer than 30,000 or more than 120,000 public chains, plus five repertoires with anomalous nucleotide sharing, were excluded from co-occurrence clustering. Here the immuneACCESS table is served through TCRdb, limited to in-frame sequences with V and J called. Missing clones are a known gap in these copies; in checked studies unresolved V genes cover under half, and the rest lacks a known reason. V, J and clone size reflect that table, while D and trimming were determined from the DNA. The sample table records roughly 200,000 clones; more than 60% of these occur just once. Over 2% of the sample rests with the top ten.

The paper as a whole reports these results and caveats: In a later analysis, HLA-associated TCR beta chains were found to be more clonally expanded and to have lower generation probabilities than equally common non-associated chains. According to a later analysis, TCR association rates differed among HLA loci, with DRB1 alleles showing the most associated TCRs and HLA-C alleles showing the fewest. According to a later genetic analysis, donors in an Asian-associated ancestry cluster had fewer N-insertions in productive TCRs than the approximately 650-donor mean. When HLA alleles, especially DR and DQ, strongly co-occurred, TCR associations were difficult to assign to individual alleles. The study listed 150 to 200 TCR beta chains as associated with cytomegalovirus. An earlier analysis of approximately 600 of the donors showed that most TCR beta V segments appeared in productive rearrangements either about 87% or about 30% of the time, which broadly matched IMGT annotations. A later analysis reported that several top co-occurrence clusters appeared linked to parvovirus B19, influenza, CMV and Epstein-Barr virus. In vitro tests confirmed that a few of the cytomegalovirus-associated TCR beta chains recognize cytomegalovirus antigens. HLA typing was unavailable for some donors at each locus, so association tests used only the typed subset. At a false discovery rate of 0.05, a later analysis linked 16,000 or so TCR beta sequences to specific HLA alleles. In both the original and validation cohorts, the classifier was reported to diagnose cytomegalovirus status with high specificity and sensitivity. Correlated functional status among segregating V segments might reflect linkage disequilibrium, but an unknown experimental factor could not be ruled out. Because counts were too low, about 17 rarely observed V segments, including chromosome 9 orphons, were excluded from the earlier analysis of some 540 of the donors. Presence/absence analyses assumed roughly uniform sequencing depth across donors, an assumption that may not hold. CMV serostatus was the only immune exposure information available for the cohort. The 87-base-pair reads could not distinguish some IMGT-functional V segments, including TRBV6-2 and TRBV6-3, so those segments were excluded. Most TCR sequences were observed very rarely across donors, whereas some public TCRs were present in many individuals. Most CMV-associated TCR beta chains appeared to be HLA-restricted in a later analysis, and the HLA associations seemed to be driven largely by CMV exposure. A group of highly shared sequence variants was considered likely to be a technical artifact of the sequencing pipeline. A further reported finding was that TCR beta sequences accurately predicted the HLA-A and HLA-B alleles for most subjects in the first cohort. According to the authors, the approach could potentially be generalized to other disease states and immunological phenotypes. Only TCR beta chains were sequenced in this cohort, and the absence of alpha or paired-chain data limited detectable features. An association between a missense DCLRE1C variant and V-gene and J-gene trimming of TCR beta chains was found in a later genetic analysis and replicated in an independent cohort.

As encoded in the germline V gene (reference sequence), CDR1 is SGHNT while CDR2 is YYREEE. V and J are truncated by 0 bases and 8 bases respectively, leaving an intervening sequence of 14 bases. From the cysteine up to the phenylalanine, the CDR3 has a length of 14 residues. This entry keeps only the CDR3 DNA: 42 bases, framed from base 1. This chain is built from TRBV5-4 and TRBJ1-2; TRBD1 is possibly the D segment (5 matching bases). Sequenced material: PBMCs. The sequence came from a woman aged 30 to 39 in good health and CMV-seropositive. The CDR3 here reads CASSLGSGITGYTF. The DNA reads TGTGCCAGCAGCTTGGGTTCAGGGATTACCGGCTACACCTTC.